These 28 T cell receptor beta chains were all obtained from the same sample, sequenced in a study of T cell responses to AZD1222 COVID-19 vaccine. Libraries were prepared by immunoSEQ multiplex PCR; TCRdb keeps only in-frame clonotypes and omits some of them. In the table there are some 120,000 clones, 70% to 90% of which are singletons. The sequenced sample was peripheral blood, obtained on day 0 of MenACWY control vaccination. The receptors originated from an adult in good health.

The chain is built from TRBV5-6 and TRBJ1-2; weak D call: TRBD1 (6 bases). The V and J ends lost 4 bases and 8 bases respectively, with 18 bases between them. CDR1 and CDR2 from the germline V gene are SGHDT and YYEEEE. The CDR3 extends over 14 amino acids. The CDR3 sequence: CASSPRGESYGYTF. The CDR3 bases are TGTGCCAGCAGCCCAAGGGGGGAAAGCTACGGCTACACCTTC.

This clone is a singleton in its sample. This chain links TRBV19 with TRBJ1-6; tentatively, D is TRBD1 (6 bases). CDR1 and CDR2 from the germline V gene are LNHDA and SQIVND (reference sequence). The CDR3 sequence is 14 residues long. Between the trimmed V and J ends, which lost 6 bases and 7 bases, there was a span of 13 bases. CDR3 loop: CASRSPGVNSPLHF. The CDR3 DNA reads TGTGCCAGTAGATCACCAGGGGTCAATTCACCCCTCCACTTT.

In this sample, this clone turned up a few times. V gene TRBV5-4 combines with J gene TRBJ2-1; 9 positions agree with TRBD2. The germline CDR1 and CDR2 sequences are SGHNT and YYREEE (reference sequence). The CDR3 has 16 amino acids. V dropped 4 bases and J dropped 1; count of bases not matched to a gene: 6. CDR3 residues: CASSLSGGASYNEQFF. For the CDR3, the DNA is TGTGCCAGCAGCCTTAGCGGGGGCGCATCCTACAATGAGCAGTTCTTC.

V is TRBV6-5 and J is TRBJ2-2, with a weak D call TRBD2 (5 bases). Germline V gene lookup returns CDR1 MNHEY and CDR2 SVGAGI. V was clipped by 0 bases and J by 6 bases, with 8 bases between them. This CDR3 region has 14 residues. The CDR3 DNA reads TGTGCCAGCAGTTACTCGGGAGCGGCCGGGGAGCTGTTTTTT. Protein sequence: CASSYSGAAGELFF.

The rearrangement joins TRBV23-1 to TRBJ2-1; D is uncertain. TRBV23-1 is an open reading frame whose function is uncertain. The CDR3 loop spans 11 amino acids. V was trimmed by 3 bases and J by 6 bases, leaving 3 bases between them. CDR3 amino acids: CASSQRNEQFF. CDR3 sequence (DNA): TGCGCCAGCAGTCAGCGCAATGAGCAGTTCTTC.

The CDR3 region has the DNA TGTGCCAGCAGCAGGCGGCACATGGGAGTATTGGGCTACACCTTC. The encoded protein is CASSRRHMGVLGYTF. The chain combines TRBV14 with TRBJ1-2; D is uncertain. The V end lost 5 bases, the J end lost 8 bases, and 21 bases lay between the germline ends. The CDR3 consists of 15 residues. Germline assignment: CDR1 SGHDN and CDR2 FVKESK.

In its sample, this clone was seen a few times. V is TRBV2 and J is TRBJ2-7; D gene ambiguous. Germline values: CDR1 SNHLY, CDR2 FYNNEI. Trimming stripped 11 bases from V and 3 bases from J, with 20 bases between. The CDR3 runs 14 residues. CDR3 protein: CAGASWQPSYEQYF. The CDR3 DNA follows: TGTGCCGGCGCTTCTTGGCAACCGAGCTACGAGCAGTACTTC.

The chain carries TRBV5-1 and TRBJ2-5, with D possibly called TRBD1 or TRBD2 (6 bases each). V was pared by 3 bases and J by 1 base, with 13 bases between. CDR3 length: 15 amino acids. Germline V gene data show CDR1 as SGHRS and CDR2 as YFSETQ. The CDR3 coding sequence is TGCGCCAGCAGCTACCGGGGGCCAACCCAAGAGACCCAGTACTTC. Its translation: CASSYRGPTQETQYF. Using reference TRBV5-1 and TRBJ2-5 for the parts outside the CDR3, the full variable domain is KAGVTQTPRYLIKTRGQQVTLSCSPISGHRSVSWYQQTPGQGLQFLFEYFSETQRNKGNFPGRFSGRQFSNSRSEMNVSTLELGDSALYLCASSYRGPTQETQYFGPGTRLLVL.

The CDR3 reads CASSEGGSGNTIYF. The CDR3 nucleotides read TGCGCCAGCAGCGAAGGGGGCTCTGGAAACACCATATATTTT. The chain joins TRBV4-1 to TRBJ1-3; a possible D gene is TRBD1 (6 bases). The V gene lost 5 bases and the J gene lost 0 bases, with 8 bases spanning the gap. The CDR3 has 14 amino acids. CDR1 and CDR2 from the germline V gene are MGHRA and YSYEKL.

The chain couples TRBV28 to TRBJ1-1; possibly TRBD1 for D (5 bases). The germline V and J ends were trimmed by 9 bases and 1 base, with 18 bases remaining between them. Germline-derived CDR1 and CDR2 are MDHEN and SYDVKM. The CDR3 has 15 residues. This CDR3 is CASPTLLGGNTEAFF. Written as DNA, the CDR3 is TGTGCCAGTCCCACCCTTCTCGGGGGGAACACTGAAGCTTTCTTT. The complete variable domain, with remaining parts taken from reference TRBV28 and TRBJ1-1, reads DVKVTQSSRYLVKRTGEKVFLECVQDMDHENMFWYRQDPGLGLRLIYFSYDVKMKEKGDIPEGYSVSREKKERFSLILESASTNQTSMYLCASPTLLGGNTEAFFGQGTRLTVV.

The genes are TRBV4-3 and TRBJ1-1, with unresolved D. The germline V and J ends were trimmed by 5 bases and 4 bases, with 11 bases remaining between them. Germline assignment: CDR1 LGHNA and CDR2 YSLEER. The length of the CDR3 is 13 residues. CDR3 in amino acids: CASSTRRTTEAFF. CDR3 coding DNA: TGCGCCAGCAGCACTCGGCGGACCACTGAAGCTTTCTTT.

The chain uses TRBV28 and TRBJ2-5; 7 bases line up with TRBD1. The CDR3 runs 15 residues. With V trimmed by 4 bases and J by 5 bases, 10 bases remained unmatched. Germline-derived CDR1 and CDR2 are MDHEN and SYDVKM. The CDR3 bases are TGTGCCAGCAGTTACACGAACAGGGGCCGGGAGACCCAGTACTTC. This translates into CASSYTNRGRETQYF.

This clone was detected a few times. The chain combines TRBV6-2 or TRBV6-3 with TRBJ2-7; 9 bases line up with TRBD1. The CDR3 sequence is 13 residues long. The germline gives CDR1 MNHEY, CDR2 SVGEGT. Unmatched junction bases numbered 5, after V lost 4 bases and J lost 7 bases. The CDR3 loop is CASSWTGDEEQYF. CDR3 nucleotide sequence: TGTGCCAGCAGTTGGACAGGGGATGAGGAGCAGTACTTC.

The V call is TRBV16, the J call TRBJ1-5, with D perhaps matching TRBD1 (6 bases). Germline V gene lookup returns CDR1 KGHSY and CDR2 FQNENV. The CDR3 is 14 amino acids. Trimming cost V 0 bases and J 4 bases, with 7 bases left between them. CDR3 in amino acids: CASSQSGGNQPQHF. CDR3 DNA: TGTGCCAGCAGCCAATCAGGGGGGAATCAGCCCCAGCATTTT.

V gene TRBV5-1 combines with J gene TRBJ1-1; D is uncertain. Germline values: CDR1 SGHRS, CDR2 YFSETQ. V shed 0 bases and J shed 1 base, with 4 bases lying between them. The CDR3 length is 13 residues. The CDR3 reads CASSLGPNTEAFF. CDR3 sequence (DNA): TGCGCCAGCAGCTTGGGTCCGAACACTGAAGCTTTCTTT.

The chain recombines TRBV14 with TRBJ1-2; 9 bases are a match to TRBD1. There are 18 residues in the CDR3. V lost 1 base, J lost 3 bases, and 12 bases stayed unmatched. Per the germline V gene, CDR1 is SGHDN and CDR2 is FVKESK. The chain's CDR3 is CASSQARGQGRLDYGYTF. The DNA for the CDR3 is TGTGCCAGCAGCCAAGCTCGTGGACAGGGGAGGTTAGACTATGGCTACACCTTC.

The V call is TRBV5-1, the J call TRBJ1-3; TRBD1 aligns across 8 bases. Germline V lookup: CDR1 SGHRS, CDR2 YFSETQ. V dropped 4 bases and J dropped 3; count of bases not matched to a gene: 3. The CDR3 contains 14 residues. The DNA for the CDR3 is TGCGCCAGCAGCACGACAGGGGATGGAAACACCATATATTTT. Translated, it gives CASSTTGDGNTIYF.

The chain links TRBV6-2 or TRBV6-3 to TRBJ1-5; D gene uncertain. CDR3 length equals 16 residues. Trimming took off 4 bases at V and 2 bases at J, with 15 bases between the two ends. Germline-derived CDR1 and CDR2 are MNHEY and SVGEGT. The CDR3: CASSFESFTGNQPQHF. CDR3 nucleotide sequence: TGTGCCAGCAGTTTTGAGAGTTTTACGGGCAATCAGCCCCAGCATTTT.

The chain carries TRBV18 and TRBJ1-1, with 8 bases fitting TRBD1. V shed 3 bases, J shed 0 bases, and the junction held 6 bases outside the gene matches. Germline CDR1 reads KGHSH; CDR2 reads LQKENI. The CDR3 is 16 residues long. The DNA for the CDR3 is TGTGCCAGCTCACCCGGACAGGGTGCTGTGAACACTGAAGCTTTCTTT. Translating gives CASSPGQGAVNTEAFF.

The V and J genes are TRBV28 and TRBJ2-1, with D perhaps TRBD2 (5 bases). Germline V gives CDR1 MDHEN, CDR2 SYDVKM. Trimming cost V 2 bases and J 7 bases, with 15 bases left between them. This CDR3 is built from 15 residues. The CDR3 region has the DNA TGTGCCAGCAGTTTACTAGCTGGTTTAGTTAATGAGCAGTTCTTC. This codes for CASSLLAGLVNEQFF.

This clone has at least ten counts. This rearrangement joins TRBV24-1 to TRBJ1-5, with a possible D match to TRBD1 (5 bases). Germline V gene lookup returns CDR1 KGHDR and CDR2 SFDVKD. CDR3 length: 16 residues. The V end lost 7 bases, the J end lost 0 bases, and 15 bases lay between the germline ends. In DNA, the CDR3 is TGTGCCACCAGCCCGGGGGGACCTTATAGCAATCAGCCCCAGCATTTT. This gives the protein CATSPGGPYSNQPQHF.

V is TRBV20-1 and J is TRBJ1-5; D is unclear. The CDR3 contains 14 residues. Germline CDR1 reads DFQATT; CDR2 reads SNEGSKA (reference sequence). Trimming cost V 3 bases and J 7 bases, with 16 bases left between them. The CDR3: CSASDGGTSQPQHF. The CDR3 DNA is TGCAGTGCTAGTGACGGAGGAACATCCCAGCCCCAGCATTTT.

For the CDR3, the DNA is TGCGCCAGCAGCCACGAGCAGGGGCGGACAGATACGCAGTATTTT. This encodes CASSHEQGRTDTQYF. The chain employs TRBV4-1 and TRBJ2-3, with a possible D match to TRBD1 (6 bases). The V end was cut by 3 bases, the J end by 3 bases, with 13 bases between. Germline-derived CDR1 and CDR2 are MGHRA and YSYEKL. The CDR3 extends over 15 amino acids.

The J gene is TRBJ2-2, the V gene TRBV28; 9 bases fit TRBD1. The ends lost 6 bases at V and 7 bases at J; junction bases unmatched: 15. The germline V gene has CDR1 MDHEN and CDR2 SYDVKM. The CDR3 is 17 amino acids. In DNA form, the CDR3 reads TGTGCCAGCAGGACCACATCCGGACAGGGGATCGGCGGGGAGCTGTTTTTT. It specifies CASRTTSGQGIGGELFF.

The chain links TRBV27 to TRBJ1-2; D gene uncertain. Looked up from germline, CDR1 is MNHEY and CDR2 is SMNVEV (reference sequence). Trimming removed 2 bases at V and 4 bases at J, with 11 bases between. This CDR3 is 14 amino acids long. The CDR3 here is CASSLRAGSYGYTF. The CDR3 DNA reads TGTGCCAGCAGTTTAAGGGCAGGATCCTATGGCTACACCTTC.

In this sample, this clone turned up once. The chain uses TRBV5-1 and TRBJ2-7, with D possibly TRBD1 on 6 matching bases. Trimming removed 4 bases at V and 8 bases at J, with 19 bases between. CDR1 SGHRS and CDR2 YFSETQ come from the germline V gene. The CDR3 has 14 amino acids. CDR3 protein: CASSPGTTKNQQYF. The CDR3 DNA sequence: TGCGCCAGCAGCCCCGGGACAACAAAAAACCAGCAGTACTTC. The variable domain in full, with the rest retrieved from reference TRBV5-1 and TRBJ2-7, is KAGVTQTPRYLIKTRGQQVTLSCSPISGHRSVSWYQQTPGQGLQFLFEYFSETQRNKGNFPGRFSGRQFSNSRSEMNVSTLELGDSALYLCASSPGTTKNQQYFGPGTRLTVT.

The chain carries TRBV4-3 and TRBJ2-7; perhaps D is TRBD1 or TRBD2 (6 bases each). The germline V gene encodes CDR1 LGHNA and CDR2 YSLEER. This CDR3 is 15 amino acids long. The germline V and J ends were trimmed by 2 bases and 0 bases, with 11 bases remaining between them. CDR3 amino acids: CASSQIWGASYEQYF. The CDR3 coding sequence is TGCGCCAGCAGCCAAATCTGGGGGGCCTCCTACGAGCAGTACTTC.

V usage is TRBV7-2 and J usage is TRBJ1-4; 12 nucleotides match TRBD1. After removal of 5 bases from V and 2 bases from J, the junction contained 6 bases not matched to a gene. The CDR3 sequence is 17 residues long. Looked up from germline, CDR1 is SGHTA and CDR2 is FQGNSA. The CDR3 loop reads CASSRGTGGSTNEKLFF. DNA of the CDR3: TGTGCCAGCAGCCGCGGGACAGGGGGCTCGACTAATGAAAAACTGTTTTTT.